The rows below give T cell receptor beta chains drawn from one sample of a study of blood T cell repertoires in COVID-19. TCRdb keeps only in-frame clones here, not all; method: immunoSEQ multiplex PCR. The table has some 250,000 clones, 84% seen once; the top ten hold approximately 4%. Sequencing was performed on peripheral blood. These receptors were obtained from a man in his sixties with acute or convalescent COVID-19. CDR3s include the opening cysteine and the closing phenylalanine or tryptophan. A D gene is named only where the DNA matches it firmly. Rows may omit the clone size; those that give it use once, few, many or a size class.

>.|TRBD2|TRBJ2-7|TRBV19
CASSLRLAGDWEQYF
TGTGCCAGTAGCCTACGACTAGCGGGAGACTGGGAGCAGTACTTC
>.|.|TRBJ1-2|TRBV6-1
CASSDPGIRGGYTF
TGTGCCAGCAGTGACCCAGGGATTAGGGGTGGCTACACCTTC
>few|TRBD2|TRBJ2-5|TRBV28
CASSSPPATSGKWETQYF
TGTGCCAGCAGTTCCCCCCCGGCGACTAGCGGGAAATGGGAGACCCAGTACTTC
>few|TRBD2|TRBJ2-3|TRBV4-1
CASSPRTSGDTSIRCYF
TGCGCCAGCAGCCCTCGGACTAGCGGGGATACTAGTATCAGGTGCTATTTT
>.|TRBD1|TRBJ1-2|TRBV27
CASSVDRGYYGYTF
TGTGCCAGCAGTGTAGACAGGGGGTACTATGGCTACACCTTC
>.|TRBD2|TRBJ2-5|TRBV4-2
CASSQVGGTRGEETQYF
TGTGCCAGCAGCCAAGTAGGAGGGACTAGAGGCGAAGAGACCCAGTACTTC
>.|.|TRBJ2-7|TRBV27
CASSYSSGAYEQYF
TGTGCCAGCAGTTACTCCTCGGGGGCCTACGAGCAGTACTTC
>.|.|TRBJ2-2|TRBV5-1
CASSLIGGPTGELFF
TGCGCCAGCAGCTTGATAGGGGGACCAACCGGGGAGCTGTTTTTT
>.|TRBD1|TRBJ1-3|TRBV7-2
CASSSSGQGNTIYF
TGTGCCAGCAGCTCCTCGGGACAGGGAAACACCATATATTTT
>.|.|TRBJ2-2|TRBV19
CASSIRGGELFF
TGTGCCAGTAGTATTAGGGGCGGGGAGCTGTTTTTT
>.|.|TRBJ1-2|TRBV6-5
CASTPGQNYGYTF
TGTGCCAGCACCCCAGGACAGAACTATGGCTACACCTTC
>.|TRBD1|TRBJ1-2|TRBV5-1
CASSSRQGGGYTF
TGCGCCAGCAGCTCCCGACAGGGGGGTGGCTACACCTTC
>.|TRBD1|TRBJ1-6|TRBV18
CASSPDRNSPLHF
TGTGCCAGCTCACCGGACAGGAATTCACCCCTCCACTTT
>.|TRBD1|TRBJ2-2|TRBV5-5
CASSSRPGTANTGELFF
TGTGCCAGCAGCTCCCGACCCGGGACAGCTAACACCGGGGAGCTGTTTTTT
>.|TRBD2|TRBJ2-7|TRBV6-5
CASSYSGGGYEQYF
TGTGCCAGCAGTTACTCCGGGGGAGGGTACGAGCAGTACTTC
>.|TRBD2|TRBJ2-6|TRBV28
CASSTLAGVAGANVLTF
TGTGCCAGCAGTACACTAGCGGGAGTGGCTGGGGCCAACGTCCTGACTTTC
>few|TRBD1|TRBJ1-6|TRBV9
CASSAQTGDNSPLHF
TGTGCCAGCAGCGCACAGACAGGGGATAATTCACCCCTCCACTTT
>few|TRBD1|TRBJ1-4|TRBV7-9
CASSLAGTGVEKLFF
TGTGCCAGCAGCTTAGCCGGGACAGGGGTCGAAAAACTGTTTTTT
>.|.|TRBJ1-4|TRBV5-1
CASSLFSAPGEKLFF
TGCGCCAGCAGCTTGTTTTCCGCCCCAGGGGAAAAACTGTTTTTT
>.|.|TRBJ2-5|TRBV3-1/TRBV3-2
CASSQGFQLETQYF
TGTGCCAGCAGCCAAGGGTTCCAGTTAGAGACCCAGTACTTC
>.|TRBD1|TRBJ1-4|TRBV10-3
CAISEGGQGREKLFF
TGTGCCATCAGTGAGGGTGGACAGGGAAGGGAAAAACTGTTTTTT
>.|.|TRBJ1-2|TRBV16
CASSPALSGVGGYTF
TGTGCCAGCAGCCCCGCGCTGTCGGGGGTCGGTGGCTACACCTTC
>.|TRBD1|TRBJ2-6|TRBV18
CASSPSTGGASGANVLTF
TGTGCCAGCTCACCGTCGACAGGGGGCGCGTCTGGGGCCAACGTCCTGACTTTC
>.|TRBD2|TRBJ2-1|TRBV7-7
CASSLAGGNEQFF
TGTGCTAGCAGCCTAGCGGGGGGCAATGAGCAGTTCTTC
>.|TRBD1|TRBJ2-7|TRBV28
CASSRTGNSYEQYF
TGTGCCAGCAGTAGGACAGGGAACTCCTACGAGCAGTACTTC
>.|.|TRBJ1-2|TRBV23-1
CASSQSGGASYGYTF
TGCGCCAGCAGTCAATCGGGAGGGGCCTCCTATGGCTACACCTTC
>.|TRBD2|TRBJ2-2|TRBV7-2
CASSSTGTTPRELFF
TGTGCCAGCAGCTCCACCGGGACTACCCCACGGGAGCTGTTTTTT
>once|TRBD1|TRBJ1-2|TRBV10-3
CAISVGQDYGYTF
TGTGCCATCAGTGTAGGACAGGACTATGGCTACACCTTC
>.|.|TRBJ1-2|TRBV6-6
CASSYADNRVGEGYTF
TGTGCCAGCAGTTACGCGGATAACAGGGTTGGGGAAGGCTACACCTTC
>once|.|TRBJ1-5|TRBV21-1
CASSARQDSNQPQHF
TGTGCCAGCAGCGCACGACAGGACAGCAATCAGCCCCAGCATTTT
>few|.|TRBJ2-1|TRBV2
CASREDSHNEQFF
TGTGCCAGCAGGGAGGACAGCCACAATGAGCAGTTCTTC
>once|.|TRBJ1-2|TRBV9
CASSPTLTGRGYTF
TGTGCCAGCAGCCCGACTCTGACAGGCCGTGGCTACACCTTC
>.|TRBD1|TRBJ2-3|TRBV11-3
CASSPGTGWKDTQYF
TGTGCCAGCAGCCCCGGGACAGGGTGGAAAGATACGCAGTATTTT
>.|.|TRBJ2-5|TRBV11-2
CASSLTGHQETQYF
TGTGCCAGCAGCTTAACGGGTCATCAGGAGACCCAGTACTTC
>.|TRBD2|TRBJ2-1|TRBV19
CASSGSSYNEQFF
TGTGCCAGCAGCGGGAGCTCCTACAATGAGCAGTTCTTC
>.|TRBD1|TRBJ1-1|TRBV28
CASSLSRTGRNTEAFF
TGTGCCAGCAGTTTATCTCGGACAGGAAGGAACACTGAAGCTTTCTTT
>.|TRBD1|TRBJ1-3|TRBV6-5
CASSPWDSGNTIYF
TGTGCCAGCAGTCCGTGGGACAGTGGAAACACCATATATTTT
>once|TRBD2|TRBJ2-1|TRBV25-1
CASSETSAHNEQFF
TGTGCCAGCAGTGAAACTAGCGCCCACAATGAGCAGTTCTTC
>.|TRBD2|TRBJ2-5|TRBV28
CASRLAWETQYF
TGTGCCAGTAGACTAGCGTGGGAGACCCAGTACTTC
>.|TRBD2|TRBJ2-1|TRBV10-3
CAISASGSSYNEQFF
TGTGCCATCAGCGCGAGCGGGAGCTCCTACAATGAGCAGTTCTTC
>.|.|TRBJ2-7|TRBV6-5
CASSSQGGSYEQYF
TGTGCCAGCAGTTCACAGGGAGGGAGCTACGAGCAGTACTTC
>.|.|TRBJ1-2|TRBV9
CASSQINRRDRGYGYTF
TGTGCCAGCAGCCAAATTAACCGCAGGGATCGAGGCTATGGCTACACCTTC
>.|.|TRBJ2-3|TRBV4-2
CASSQDPEGADTQYF
TGTGCCAGCAGCCAAGATCCCGAGGGCGCAGATACGCAGTATTTT
>.|TRBD2|TRBJ2-7|TRBV7-8
CASSSGLAGDHF
TGTGCCAGCAGCTCGGGACTAGCGGGAGACCATTTC
>.|TRBD2|TRBJ2-7|TRBV6-2/TRBV6-3
CASSYRGGSLYEQYF
TGTGCCAGCAGTTACCGGGGGGGATCCCTCTACGAGCAGTACTTC
>.|.|TRBJ2-7|TRBV7-2
CASSLGVSHAGYEQYF
TGTGCCAGCAGCTTAGGGGTCTCCCACGCGGGCTACGAGCAGTACTTC